The 17 T cell receptor beta chains given below trace back to one sample, sequenced in a study of cytomegalovirus exposure and HLA in healthy donors. The PCR was carried out with 60 Vbeta primers and 13 Jbeta primers. Method: immunoSEQ multiplex PCR; TCRdb's copy keeps in-frame clones and lacks some. The table shows under 200,000 clones, with almost 80% occurring only once. The sequenced sample was PBMCs. These TCRs come from a man aged 25 to 40 in good health and CMV-seronegative.

This clone was detected a few times. This CDR3 reads CASRPNSGGSAEAFF. In nucleotides, the CDR3 is TGTGCCAGCAGACCGAATTCAGGGGGCTCCGCTGAAGCTTTCTTT. The V call is TRBV7-3, the J call TRBJ1-1; 8 bases are shared with TRBD1. V shed 6 bases, J shed 6 bases, and the junction held 12 bases outside the gene matches. There are 15 residues in the CDR3. Germline loops: CDR1 SGHTA, CDR2 FQGTGA.

The chain carries TRBV18 and TRBJ2-7; 8 positions agree with TRBD2. Germline V CDR1 and CDR2: KGHSH, LQKENI. This CDR3 region has 17 residues. V lost 0 bases to trimming and J lost 4 bases; unmatched junction nucleotides: 11. The CDR3 nucleotides are TGTGCCAGCTCACCACCATCCAAGGCGGGGGGCCGATACGAGCAGTACTTC. Translated, it gives CASSPPSKAGGRYEQYF.

The chain couples TRBV7-9 to TRBJ1-1; a possible D gene is TRBD1 (5 bases). The CDR3 consists of 13 residues. Between the trimmed V and J ends, which lost 8 bases and 6 bases, there was a span of 16 bases. Looked up from germline, CDR1 is SEHNR and CDR2 is FQNEAQ (reference sequence). CDR3 nucleotide sequence: TGTGCCAGCGAGGGTAGCGGGGGGGCTGAAGCTTTCTTT. Its translation is CASEGSGGAEAFF.

V and J are TRBV6-1 and TRBJ1-1, with a tentative D call TRBD1 (5 bases). The CDR3 is made up of 15 amino acids. Deletions cut 6 bases from V and 0 bases from J, with 14 bases between. Per germline, CDR1 MNHNS and CDR2 SASEGT. The CDR3 bases are TGTGCCAGCAGGGAGGGTCAAGGGGTGAACACTGAAGCTTTCTTT. Residues: CASREGQGVNTEAFF.

A word on this clone: Sequence at one end of the junction differs from germline and may be a read error. The chain combines TRBV7-9 with TRBJ2-5; D is possibly TRBD1 (6 bases). This CDR3 region has 12 residues. Germline lookup yields CDR1 SEHNR and CDR2 FQNEAQ (reference sequence). The chain's CDR3 is CSSSLRGETQYF. CDR3 coding DNA: TGTTCCAGCAGCTTAAGGGGGGAGACCCAGTACTTC.

This chain links TRBV2 with TRBJ1-1; TRBD1 might be the D (5 bases). V dropped 3 bases and J dropped 10 bases, with 12 bases sitting between them. The CDR3 consists of 12 residues. The germline V gene has CDR1 SNHLY and CDR2 FYNNEI. Here the CDR3 reads CASSEVERGAFF. The CDR3 nucleotides are TGTGCCAGCAGTGAGGTGGAAAGGGGAGCTTTCTTT.

The J gene is TRBJ1-4, the V gene TRBV7-6; a weak D match, TRBD1 (5 bases). The CDR3 consists of 12 residues. Trimming stripped 7 bases from V and 4 bases from J, with 7 bases between. Germline V lookup: CDR1 SGHVS, CDR2 FNYEAQ. The CDR3 sequence: CASMGGNEKLFF. The CDR3 DNA follows: TGTGCCAGCATGGGGGGTAATGAAAAACTGTTTTTT.

The chain combines TRBV7-2 with TRBJ2-3; D is unclear. The ends were cut back, 3 bases at V and 12 bases at J, with 7 bases in the middle. The CDR3 extends over 10 amino acids. Per the germline V gene, CDR1 is SGHTA and CDR2 is FQGNSA. The CDR3 sequence: CASSLGTQYF. The CDR3 bases are TGTGCCAGCAGCTTGGGCACCCAGTATTTT.

The chain is built from TRBV6-5 and TRBJ2-5, with a weak D call TRBD1 (6 bases). V was cut by 4 bases and J by 5 bases, with 14 bases left in between. This CDR3 has 14 residues. The germline gives CDR1 MNHEY, CDR2 SVGAGI. CDR3 amino acids: CASSSGPRGETQYF. The CDR3, as DNA: TGTGCCAGCAGTTCGGGACCAAGGGGGGAGACCCAGTACTTC.

Written as DNA, the CDR3 is TGTGCCAGCAGCGAGACTGCCTGGGATGAGCAGTTCTTC. It is translated as CASSETAWDEQFF. The chain has TRBV7-3 and TRBJ2-1; D is undetermined. V shed 5 bases and J shed 8 bases, with 13 bases lying between them. CDR1 and CDR2 (germline): SGHTA, FQGTGA. This CDR3 spans 13 amino acids.

This chain joins TRBV14 and TRBJ2-5; 8 nucleotides agree with TRBD2. J gave up 5 bases and V 2 bases, and 7 bases lay outside the gene matches. The CDR3 runs 15 residues. Germline CDR1 reads SGHDN; CDR2 reads FVKESK. The CDR3 loop reads CASSQLESGGETQYF. The CDR3, as DNA: TGTGCCAGCAGCCAACTCGAATCGGGAGGGGAGACCCAGTACTTC.

The J gene is TRBJ1-2, the V gene TRBV6-5; 7 nucleotides line up with TRBD1. Losses at the gene ends were 4 bases for V and 4 bases for J; bases not matched to a gene: 3. Germline assignment: CDR1 MNHEY and CDR2 SVGAGI. The CDR3 consists of 13 residues. The CDR3 DNA reads as TGTGCCAGCAGTTCGACAGGGACCTATGGCTACACCTTC. Translating gives CASSSTGTYGYTF.

This chain links TRBV13 with TRBJ2-7; D is possibly TRBD2 (6 bases). The CDR3 is made up of 16 amino acids. Germline CDR1 PRHDT, CDR2 FYEKMQ (reference sequence). The V end was cut by 4 bases, the J end by 2 bases, with 18 bases between. The DNA of the CDR3 is TGTGCCAGCAGCTCTACGCCCTCGACTAGGGCCTACGAGCAGTACTTC. This sequence encodes CASSSTPSTRAYEQYF.

This chain uses TRBV6-5 with TRBJ1-2; 9 bases are shared with TRBD1. Germline values: CDR1 MNHEY, CDR2 SVGAGI. J lost 13 bases, V lost 3 bases, and 9 bases had no gene match. This CDR3 comprises 13 residues. The CDR3 DNA reads as TGTGCCAGCAGTTATCACCGGGACAGGGTGTCCACCTTC. Translating gives CASSYHRDRVSTF.

The CDR3, as DNA: TGTGCCAGCACCCGAGTTACAGGCGATGGGCCCCAGCATTTT. It translates to CASTRVTGDGPQHF. The chain employs TRBV6-1 and TRBJ1-5; weak D call: TRBD1 (5 bases). Trimming removed 7 bases at V and 9 bases at J, with 19 bases between. Germline loops: CDR1 MNHNS, CDR2 SASEGT. This CDR3 is built from 14 residues.

The V and J genes are TRBV14 and TRBJ2-5; D might be TRBD2 (6 bases). Germline-derived CDR1 and CDR2 are SGHDN and FVKESK. Trimming took off 1 base at V and 4 bases at J, with 13 bases between the two ends. The CDR3 extends over 15 amino acids. The CDR3 DNA is TGTGCCAGCAGCCAAGGTCAGGCCGGGAGAGAGACCCAGTACTTC. Its translation is CASSQGQAGRETQYF. The entire variable domain, with the rest obtained from reference TRBV14 and TRBJ2-5, is as follows: EAGVTQFPSHSVIEKGQTVTLRCDPISGHDNLYWYRRVMGKEIKFLLHFVKESKQDESGMPNNRFLAERTGGTYSTLKVQPAELEDSGVYFCASSQGQAGRETQYFGPGTRLLVL.

The chain uses TRBV7-2 and TRBJ2-3, with 8 nucleotides matching TRBD2. Germline loops: CDR1 SGHTA, CDR2 FQGNSA. The ends lost 5 bases at V and 4 bases at J; junction bases unmatched: 5. The CDR3 is 14 residues long. Here the CDR3 DNA reads TGTGCCAGCAGCACGGCGGGGGGATCAGATACGCAGTATTTT. The encoded protein is CASSTAGGSDTQYF.